This T cell receptor beta chain was captured in a study of blood T cell repertoires in COVID-19. The wider study: The origin of the acute and convalescent COVID-19 samples was the United States, Italy and Spain. Sources were T cells, B-cell-depleted T cells, or PBMCs; the material itself was cDNA or gDNA.

Produced via immunoSEQ multiplex PCR; TCRdb's table is partial and in-frame only. The table has about 130,000 clones, 83% seen once; the top ten hold 15% to 20%. This CDR3 has 15 amino acids. CDR1 and CDR2 (germline): SQVTM, ANQGSEA. Deletions cut 0 bases from V and 2 bases from J, with 14 bases between. Enrolled through a virtual design, the participants were between 18 and 89 years of age and came from about two dozen US areas. Membership in each cohort depended on participant-reported clinical history. The chain combines TRBV29-1 with TRBJ2-7, with D possibly matching TRBD1 (6 bases). Source material: PBMCs or T cells enriched from blood (not recorded which). The TCR sequence derives from a man aged 30 to 39 who had recovered from COVID-19. The DNA for the CDR3 is TGCAGCGTTGAAGATAACATAGGACAGACCTACGAGCAGTACTTC. Its protein product is CSVEDNIGQTYEQYF.